The 20 T cell receptor beta chains below were found in one sample sequenced in a study of metastatic and nonmetastatic thyroid tumors. TCRdb reanalyzed the PCR reads via MiXCR. This sample has roughly 58,000 clones, with about 4% found just once. Thyroid surgery was preceded by no treatment in any patient. Sequencing input: blood. The receptors stem from a female donor with papillary thyroid cancer or a benign thyroid nodule (not recorded which). Some clones in this sample may be carry-over from other donors' samples.

This clone was seen more than once but under ten times. This chain connects TRBV12-3 or TRBV12-4 to TRBJ1-2; no firm D call. Trimming removed 3 bases at V and 8 bases at J, with 13 bases between. The CDR3 length is 13 residues. CDR3 nucleotides: TGTGCCAGCAGTTTTGACACCCTCGGGGGCTACACCTTC. This gives the protein CASSFDTLGGYTF.

This clone has at least ten counts. The gene calls are TRBV19 and TRBJ1-2; D unresolved. The germline V and J ends were trimmed by 6 bases and 1 base, with 15 bases remaining between them. The CDR3 contains 15 residues. CDR1 and CDR2 (germline): LNHDA, SQIVND (reference sequence). The CDR3 loop reads CASSARTDFNYGYTF. The CDR3 DNA sequence: TGTGCCAGTAGCGCTCGGACGGATTTTAACTATGGCTACACCTTC.

This clone was found many times. Written as DNA, the CDR3 is TGCAGTGCTAATAGGTTGGGGATCGAAGATACGCAGTATTTT. It translates to CSANRLGIEDTQYF. This chain uses TRBV20-1 with TRBJ2-3; the D is unclear. Germline V lookup: CDR1 DFQATT, CDR2 SNEGSKA (reference sequence). Trimming removed 4 bases from V and 5 bases from J, with 16 bases in between. This CDR3 has 14 residues.

This clone appeared many times. The chain combines TRBV19 with TRBJ1-2; weak D call: TRBD1 (6 bases). The CDR3 runs 15 residues. Trimming took 4 bases from V and 1 from J, leaving 13 bases between them. Germline-derived CDR1 and CDR2 are LNHDA and SQIVND (reference sequence). CDR3 nucleotide sequence: TGTGCCAGTAGTACCCCAGACAGGTTTAACTATGGCTACACCTTC. Residues: CASSTPDRFNYGYTF.

As to this clone: A much larger clone lies one base from this, so it may be a read error. The chain uses TRBV9 and TRBJ1-5; possibly TRBD1 for D (5 bases). V was cut by 10 bases and J by 2 bases, with 13 bases left in between. This CDR3 region has 13 residues. From germline, CDR1 is SGDLS and CDR2 YYNGEE. The CDR3 sequence is CASQSRGNQPQHF. CDR3 sequence (DNA): TGTGCCTCCCAGAGCAGGGGCAATCAGCCCCAGCATTTT.

This clone turned up a few times. The rearrangement uses TRBV12-3 or TRBV12-4 and TRBJ2-7; 10 nucleotides match TRBD2. The junction had 5 bases not matched to a gene; V was cut back by 3 bases and J by 6 bases. This CDR3 region has 14 residues. The DNA for the CDR3 is TGTGCCAGCAGTTTTGGAGCGGGAGGGGTCGAGCAGTACTTC. Translating it yields CASSFGAGGVEQYF.

This clone was detected many times. This chain uses TRBV9 with TRBJ1-5; no clear D gene. The CDR3 consists of 15 residues. V was clipped by 0 bases and J by 0 bases, with 7 bases between them. Per the germline V gene, CDR1 is SGDLS and CDR2 is YYNGEE. The CDR3 is CASSVDDYSNQPQHF. Written as DNA, the CDR3 is TGTGCCAGCAGCGTAGACGACTATAGCAATCAGCCCCAGCATTTT.

A remark on this clone: Since a much larger clone is just one base distant, this may be a read error. This rearrangement joins TRBV5-1 to TRBJ1-2, with 12 bases aligning to TRBD1. The CDR3 is made up of 14 amino acids. Trimming at V came to 4 bases and at J to 8 bases, leaving 6 bases not matched to a gene. CDR1 and CDR2 (germline): SGHRS, YFSETQ. The CDR3 bases are TGCGCCAGCAGCGAGGGACAGGGGGCGCGAGGCTACACCTTC. Translated, it gives CASSEGQGARGYTF.

V and J are TRBV20-1 and TRBJ2-7, with no clear D. The CDR3 spans 13 residues. Trimming took off 2 bases at V and 0 bases at J, with 8 bases between the two ends. Germline CDR1 is DFQATT and CDR2 is SNEGSKA (reference sequence). The CDR3 sequence: CSARQITSYEQYF. As DNA, the CDR3 is TGCAGTGCTAGACAGATAACCTCCTACGAGCAGTACTTC.

This clone was observed a handful of times. The J gene is TRBJ1-5, the V gene TRBV4-1, with D unresolved. Trimming stripped 5 bases from V and 0 bases from J, with 11 bases between. This CDR3 region has 15 residues. CDR1 and CDR2 from the germline V gene are MGHRA and YSYEKL. Written as DNA, the CDR3 is TGCGCCAGCAGCGCCGGGCGGGATAGCAATCAGCCCCAGCATTTT. Translated, it gives CASSAGRDSNQPQHF.

The chain couples TRBV6-6 to TRBJ1-6; the D gene is possibly TRBD1 (6 bases). Germline V gene lookup returns CDR1 MNHNY and CDR2 SVGAGI (reference sequence). The germline V and J ends were trimmed by 0 bases and 8 bases, with 11 bases remaining between them. The CDR3 contains 15 residues. The CDR3 nucleotides read TGTGCCAGCAGTTACTCGTGGGGGGCGGATTCACCCCTCCACTTT. Translating it yields CASSYSWGADSPLHF.

About this clone itself: One end of the junction does not line up with germline, which may come from a read error. This chain links TRBV6-1 with TRBJ1-1; D not certain. The V gene's germline CDR1 is MNHNS and CDR2 SASEGT. The CDR3 sequence is 15 residues long. The DNA for the CDR3 is TGTGCCAGCAGTGTAGTGAGAGGTAAGAACACTCAAGCTTTCTTT. Translation: CASSVVRGKNTQAFF.

This clone was observed at least ten times. This chain uses TRBV5-1 with TRBJ2-5; 7 positions agree with TRBD1. Germline-derived CDR1 and CDR2 are SGHRS and YFSETQ. V dropped 3 bases and J dropped 5; count of bases not matched to a gene: 10. CDR3 length: 15 amino acids. In DNA, the CDR3 is TGCGCCAGCAGCTCTACAGGGGCGCAGATGGAGACCCAGTACTTC. Amino acids: CASSSTGAQMETQYF.

This clone occurred many times. At the DNA level, this CDR3 is encoded by other sequences in the same sample as well. The V and J genes are TRBV20-1 and TRBJ1-5, with 11 bases matching TRBD1. Trimming at V came to 0 bases and at J to 8 bases, leaving 6 bases not matched to a gene. Germline CDR1 and CDR2: DFQATT and SNEGSKA (reference sequence). This CDR3 is built from 15 residues. The CDR3 bases are TGCAGTGCTAGAGATCAGGGGACAGGGGGTAAGCCCCAGCATTTT. The encoded protein is CSARDQGTGGKPQHF.

This clone was detected many times. The chain employs TRBV19 and TRBJ1-6; D perhaps matches TRBD1 (5 bases). V lost 7 bases, J lost 7 bases, and 17 bases lay in between. This CDR3 is 15 amino acids long. CDR1 is LNHDA and CDR2 is SQIVND in the germline V gene (reference sequence). Here the CDR3 DNA reads TGTGCCAGTACCGTTCTGGGGGGACGAAATTCACCCCTCCACTTT. It specifies CASTVLGGRNSPLHF.

This clone occurred many times. A read error may produce the germline difference seen at one junction end. The V gene is TRBV5-1, the J gene TRBJ2-5; no clear D. This CDR3 comprises 8 residues. Germline loops: CDR1 SGHRS, CDR2 YFSETQ. The CDR3 spells CASSFSSF. The CDR3 DNA is TGCGCCAGCAGCTTTAGTAGCTTC.

The sample holds many counts of this clone. This chain links TRBV9 with TRBJ2-2; possibly TRBD1 for D (6 bases). This CDR3 comprises 16 residues. The germline V gene has CDR1 SGDLS and CDR2 YYNGEE. V was cut by 2 bases and J by 0 bases, with 11 bases left in between. The CDR3: CASSVRQAPNTGELFF. CDR3 DNA: TGTGCCAGCAGCGTTCGACAGGCTCCGAACACCGGGGAGCTGTTTTTT.

This clone was counted ten times or more. The J gene is TRBJ1-2, the V gene TRBV10-3, with TRBD1 as a possible D gene (5 bases). Germline CDR1 and CDR2: ENHRY and SYGVKD. CDR3 length: 12 residues. V gave up 6 bases and J gave up 8 bases, with 13 bases separating them. CDR3 nucleotides: TGTGCCATCAGAACAGGAGACGGCGGCTACACCTTC. Residues: CAIRTGDGGYTF.

About this clone itself: A junction boundary mismatches the germline segment, possibly from a read error. The chain links TRBV11-3 to TRBJ1-3; D is perhaps TRBD1 (5 bases). The CDR3 loop spans 16 amino acids. Looked up from germline, CDR1 is SGHNT and CDR2 is YENEEA. In DNA, the CDR3 is TGTGCCAGCAGCACCCGTCGGGGGGGAGCTGGAAACACAATATATTTT. Translating it yields CASSTRRGGAGNTIYF.

This clone was counted between two and nine times. A much larger clone lies one base from this, so it may be a read error. The same CDR3 is also encoded by other DNA sequences in this sample. V is TRBV30 and J is TRBJ2-7; maybe TRBD1 (5 bases). Looked up from germline, CDR1 is GTSNPN and CDR2 is SVGIG (reference sequence). V lost 0 bases and J 7 bases, leaving 7 bases between the germline ends. CDR3 length: 11 amino acids. The CDR3 sequence: CAWSVRAEQYF. Here the CDR3 DNA reads TGTGCCTGGAGTGTCAGGGCAGAGCAGTACTTC.